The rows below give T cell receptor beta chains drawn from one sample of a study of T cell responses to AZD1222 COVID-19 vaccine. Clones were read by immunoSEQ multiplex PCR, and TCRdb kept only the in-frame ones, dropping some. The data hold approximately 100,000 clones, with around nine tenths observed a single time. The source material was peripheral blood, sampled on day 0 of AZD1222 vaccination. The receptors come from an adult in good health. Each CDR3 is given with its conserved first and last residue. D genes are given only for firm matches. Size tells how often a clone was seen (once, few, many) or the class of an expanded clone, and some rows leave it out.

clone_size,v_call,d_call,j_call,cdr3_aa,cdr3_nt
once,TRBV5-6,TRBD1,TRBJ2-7,CASSRDRVYEQYF,TGTGCCAGCAGCCGGGACAGGGTGTACGAGCAGTACTTC
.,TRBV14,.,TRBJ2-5,CASSPPVQGQETQYF,TGTGCCAGCAGCCCCCCCGTCCAGGGACAAGAGACCCAGTACTTC
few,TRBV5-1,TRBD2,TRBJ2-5,CASSPGLAGGFETQYF,TGCGCCAGCAGCCCCGGACTAGCGGGAGGGTTCGAGACCCAGTACTTC
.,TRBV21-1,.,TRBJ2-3,CASSNGGRGTDTQYF,TGTGCCAGCAGCAACGGGGGCCGGGGTACAGATACGCAGTATTTT
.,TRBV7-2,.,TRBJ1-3,CASSLARVGGNTIYF,TGTGCCAGCAGCTTAGCGCGGGTGGGTGGAAACACCATATATTTT
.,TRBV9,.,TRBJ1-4,CASSVGAGEKLFF,TGTGCCAGCAGCGTCGGGGCGGGGGAAAAACTGTTTTTT
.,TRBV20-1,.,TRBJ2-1,CSASGVPVGNEQFF,TGCAGTGCTAGTGGTGTCCCAGTCGGGAATGAGCAGTTCTTC
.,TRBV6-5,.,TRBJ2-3,CASRGQARTDTQYF,TGTGCTAGTAGGGGTCAGGCTCGCACAGATACGCAGTATTTT
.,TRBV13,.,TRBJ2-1,CASSLGGFEQFF,TGTGCCAGCAGCTTAGGGGGGTTTGAGCAGTTCTTC
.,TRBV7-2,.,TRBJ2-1,CASSLNNEQFF,TGTGCCAGCAGCCTTAACAATGAGCAGTTCTTC
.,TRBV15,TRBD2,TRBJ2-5,CATSSGIGAGEETQYF,TGTGCCACCAGCTCGGGGATAGGGGCGGGAGAAGAGACCCAGTACTTC
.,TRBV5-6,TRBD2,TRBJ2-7,CASSLRLAGGGLTYEQYF,TGTGCCAGCAGCTTGAGACTAGCGGGAGGGGGGCTCACCTACGAGCAGTACTTC
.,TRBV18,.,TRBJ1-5,CASSPPSGGVHQPQHF,TGTGCCAGCTCACCACCGTCCGGGGGCGTGCATCAGCCCCAGCATTTT
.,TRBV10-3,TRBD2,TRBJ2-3,CAISEEASGSRVEYF,TGTGCCATCAGTGAAGAAGCTAGCGGGAGTCGTGTTGAGTATTTT
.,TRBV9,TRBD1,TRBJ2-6,CASSAGQDRSGANVLTF,TGTGCCAGCAGCGCCGGACAGGACCGATCTGGGGCCAACGTCCTGACTTTC
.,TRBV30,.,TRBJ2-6,CAWSSGAGANVLTF,TGTGCCTGGAGTTCAGGGGCTGGGGCCAACGTCCTGACTTTC
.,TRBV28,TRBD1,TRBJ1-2,CASSLTGQGVYGYTF,TGTGCCAGCAGTTTAACGGGACAGGGAGTCTATGGCTACACCTTC
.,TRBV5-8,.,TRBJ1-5,CASSLSSGSNQPQHF,TGTGCCAGCAGCTTGTCGAGTGGGAGCAATCAGCCCCAGCATTTT
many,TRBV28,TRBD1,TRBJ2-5,CASSFKGAIETQYF,TGTGCCAGCAGTTTTAAGGGGGCCATAGAGACCCAGTACTTC
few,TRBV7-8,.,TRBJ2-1,CASSLGTERSSYNEQFF,TGTGCCAGCAGCTTAGGAACGGAACGTAGCTCCTACAATGAGCAGTTCTTC
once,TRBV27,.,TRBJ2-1,CASSILRGTSSYNEQFF,TGTGCCAGCTCAATTTTGCGGGGAACGAGCTCCTACAATGAGCAGTTCTTC
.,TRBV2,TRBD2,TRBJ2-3,CASNPGGGTDTQYF,TGTGCCAGCAACCCGGGAGGAGGTACAGATACGCAGTATTTT
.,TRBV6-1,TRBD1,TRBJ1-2,CASSEASGTGGYGYTF,TGTGCCAGCAGTGAAGCGTCCGGGACAGGGGGCTATGGCTACACCTTC
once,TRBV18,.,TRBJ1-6,CASSPNWVADSPLHF,TGTGCCAGCTCACCAAATTGGGTGGCAGATTCACCCCTCCACTTT
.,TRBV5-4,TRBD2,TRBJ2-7,CASSSFSGRFYEQYF,TGTGCCAGCAGCTCTTTTAGCGGGAGGTTCTACGAGCAGTACTTC
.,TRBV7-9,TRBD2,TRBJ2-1,CASSNSGPISYNEQFF,TGTGCCAGCAGCAATAGCGGGCCCATCTCCTACAATGAGCAGTTCTTC
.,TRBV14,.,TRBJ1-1,CASSQDYRATEAFF,TGTGCCAGCAGCCAAGATTACAGGGCCACTGAAGCTTTCTTT
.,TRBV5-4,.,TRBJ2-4,CASSPDPGLGKNIQYF,TGTGCCAGCAGCCCTGACCCTGGGCTTGGCAAAAACATTCAGTACTTC
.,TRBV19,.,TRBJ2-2,CASSIPAGNTGELFF,TGTGCCAGTAGTATCCCGGCGGGGAACACCGGGGAGCTGTTTTTT
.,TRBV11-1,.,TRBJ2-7,CASSPRDGSYEQYF,TGTGCCAGCAGCCCTAGGGACGGCTCCTACGAGCAGTACTTC
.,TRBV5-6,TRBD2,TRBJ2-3,CASSPPTSGRAADTQYF,TGTGCCAGCAGCCCTCCAACTAGCGGGAGGGCCGCAGATACGCAGTATTTT
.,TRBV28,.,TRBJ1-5,CASSLSGAGQPQHF,TGTGCCAGCAGTTTATCAGGGGCCGGTCAGCCCCAGCATTTT
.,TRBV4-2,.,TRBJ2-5,CASSQGGSQETQYF,TGTGCCAGCAGCCAAGGGGGCAGTCAAGAGACCCAGTACTTC
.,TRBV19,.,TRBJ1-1,CASSGTDTMNTEAFF,TGTGCCAGTAGTGGGACGGACACCATGAACACTGAAGCTTTCTTT
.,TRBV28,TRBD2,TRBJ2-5,CASSRGGERETQYF,TGTGCCAGCAGCCGGGGGGGCGAGAGGGAGACCCAGTACTTC
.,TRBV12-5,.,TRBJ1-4,CARTDKDEKLFF,TGTGCCCGGACAGATAAAGATGAAAAACTGTTTTTT
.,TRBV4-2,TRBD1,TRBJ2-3,CASSQDKGYRDRENF,TGTGCCAGCAGCCAAGATAAGGGTTACCGGGACAGGGAGAATTTT
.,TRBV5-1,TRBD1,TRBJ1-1,CASSWMGQGSTEAFF,TGCGCCAGCAGCTGGATGGGACAGGGTAGCACTGAAGCTTTCTTT
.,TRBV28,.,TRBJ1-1,CASMVQMNTEAFF,TGTGCCAGCATGGTACAGATGAACACTGAAGCTTTCTTT
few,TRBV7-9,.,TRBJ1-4,CASRGPGSNEKLFF,TGTGCCAGCCGCGGGCCGGGTTCTAATGAAAAACTGTTTTTT
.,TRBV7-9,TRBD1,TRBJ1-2,CASSYGQGYGYTF,TGTGCCAGCAGCTACGGACAGGGCTATGGCTACACCTTC
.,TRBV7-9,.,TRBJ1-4,CASLGRNNEKLFF,TGTGCCAGCCTGGGGCGGAATAATGAAAAACTGTTTTTT
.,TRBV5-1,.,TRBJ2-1,CASSSTGKEGSYNEQFF,TGCGCCAGCAGCTCGACAGGGAAGGAGGGCTCCTACAATGAGCAGTTCTTC
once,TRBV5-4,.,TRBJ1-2,CASSLGGGSNYGYTF,TGTGCCAGCAGCTTGGGAGGGGGATCAAACTATGGCTACACCTTC
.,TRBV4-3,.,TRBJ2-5,CASSQGGLHGAFDF,TGCGCCAGCAGCCAAGGGGGTTTGCACGGGGCCTTCGACTTC
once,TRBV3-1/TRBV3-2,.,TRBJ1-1,CASSRNLQGGTEAFF,TGTGCCAGCAGCCGGAACCTACAGGGAGGCACTGAAGCTTTCTTT